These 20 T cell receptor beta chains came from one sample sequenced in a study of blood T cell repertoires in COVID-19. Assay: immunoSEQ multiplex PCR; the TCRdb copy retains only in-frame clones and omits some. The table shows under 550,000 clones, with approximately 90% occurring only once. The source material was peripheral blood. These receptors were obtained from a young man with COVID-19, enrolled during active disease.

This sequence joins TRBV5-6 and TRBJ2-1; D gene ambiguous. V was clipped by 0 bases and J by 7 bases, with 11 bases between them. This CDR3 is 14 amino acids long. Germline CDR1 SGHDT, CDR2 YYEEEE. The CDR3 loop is CASSLGSRENEQFF. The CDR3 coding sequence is TGTGCCAGCAGCTTGGGGTCCCGAGAGAATGAGCAGTTCTTC.

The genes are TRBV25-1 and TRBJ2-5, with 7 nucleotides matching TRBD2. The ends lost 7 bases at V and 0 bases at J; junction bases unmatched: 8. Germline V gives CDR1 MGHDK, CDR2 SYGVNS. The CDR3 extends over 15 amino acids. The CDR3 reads CASIDGLDNQETQYF. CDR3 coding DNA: TGTGCCAGCATAGACGGACTAGACAACCAAGAGACCCAGTACTTC. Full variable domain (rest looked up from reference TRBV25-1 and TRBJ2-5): EADIYQTPRYLVIGTGKKITLECSQTMGHDKMYWYQQDPGMELHLIHYSYGVNSTEKGDLSSESTVSRIRTEHFPLTLESARPSHTSQYLCASIDGLDNQETQYFGPGTRLLVL.

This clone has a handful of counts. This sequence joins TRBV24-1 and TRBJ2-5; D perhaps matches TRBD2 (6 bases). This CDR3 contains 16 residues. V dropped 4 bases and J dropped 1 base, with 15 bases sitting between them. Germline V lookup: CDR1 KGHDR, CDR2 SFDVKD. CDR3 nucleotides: TGTGCCACCAGTGAGTGGGGTGGAGGGGTCCAAGAGACCCAGTACTTC. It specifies CATSEWGGGVQETQYF.

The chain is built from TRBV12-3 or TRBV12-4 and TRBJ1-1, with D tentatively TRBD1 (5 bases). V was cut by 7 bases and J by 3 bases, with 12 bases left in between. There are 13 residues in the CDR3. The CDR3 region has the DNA TGTGCCAGCACCGAAGACAGTTACACTGAAGCTTTCTTT. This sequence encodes CASTEDSYTEAFF.

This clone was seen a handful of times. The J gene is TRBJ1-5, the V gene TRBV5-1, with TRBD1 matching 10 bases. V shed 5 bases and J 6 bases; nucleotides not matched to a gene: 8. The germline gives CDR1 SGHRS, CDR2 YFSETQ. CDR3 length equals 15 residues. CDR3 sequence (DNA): TGCGCCAGCAGTACGGGACAGGGGCCTTCTCAGCCCCAGCATTTT. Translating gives CASSTGQGPSQPQHF.

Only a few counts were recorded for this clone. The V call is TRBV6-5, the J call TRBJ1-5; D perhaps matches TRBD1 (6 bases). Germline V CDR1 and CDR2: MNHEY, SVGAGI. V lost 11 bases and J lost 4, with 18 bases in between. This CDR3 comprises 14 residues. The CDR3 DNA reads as TGTGCCTGTTTGGAGGGGGGGGCTAATCAGCCCCAGCATTTT. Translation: CACLEGGANQPQHF.

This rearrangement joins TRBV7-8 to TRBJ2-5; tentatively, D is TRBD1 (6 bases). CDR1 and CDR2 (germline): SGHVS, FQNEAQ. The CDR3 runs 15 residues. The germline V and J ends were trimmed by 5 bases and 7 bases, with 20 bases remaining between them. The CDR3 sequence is CASSADRGRVGTQYF. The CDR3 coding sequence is TGTGCCAGCAGCGCGGACAGAGGCCGAGTAGGGACCCAGTACTTC.

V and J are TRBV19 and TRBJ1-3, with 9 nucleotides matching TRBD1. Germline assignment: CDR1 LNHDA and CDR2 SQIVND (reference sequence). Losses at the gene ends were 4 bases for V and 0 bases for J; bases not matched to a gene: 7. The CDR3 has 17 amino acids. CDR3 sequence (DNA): TGTGCCAGTAGTACGGGGACAGGGAAGAGCTCTGGAAACACCATATATTTT. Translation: CASSTGTGKSSGNTIYF.

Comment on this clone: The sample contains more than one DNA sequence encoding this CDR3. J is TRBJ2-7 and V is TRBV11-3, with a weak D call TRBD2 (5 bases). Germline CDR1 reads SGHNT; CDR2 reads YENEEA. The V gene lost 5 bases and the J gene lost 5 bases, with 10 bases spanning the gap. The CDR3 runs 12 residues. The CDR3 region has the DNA TGTGCCAGCAGCCCTGGGAGTGACGAGCAGTACTTC. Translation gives CASSPGSDEQYF.

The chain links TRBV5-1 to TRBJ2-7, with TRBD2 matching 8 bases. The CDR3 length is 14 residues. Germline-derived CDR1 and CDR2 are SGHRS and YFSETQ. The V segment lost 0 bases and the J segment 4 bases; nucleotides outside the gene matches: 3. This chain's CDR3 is CASSLEAGGYEQYF. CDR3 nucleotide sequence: TGCGCCAGCAGCTTGGAGGCGGGGGGTTACGAGCAGTACTTC.

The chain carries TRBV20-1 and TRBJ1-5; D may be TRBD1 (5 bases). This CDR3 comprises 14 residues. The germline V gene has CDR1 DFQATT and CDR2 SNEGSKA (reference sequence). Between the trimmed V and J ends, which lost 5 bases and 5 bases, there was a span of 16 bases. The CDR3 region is CSARVIWGDQPQHF. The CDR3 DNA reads TGCAGTGCTCGTGTGATCTGGGGGGATCAGCCCCAGCATTTT.

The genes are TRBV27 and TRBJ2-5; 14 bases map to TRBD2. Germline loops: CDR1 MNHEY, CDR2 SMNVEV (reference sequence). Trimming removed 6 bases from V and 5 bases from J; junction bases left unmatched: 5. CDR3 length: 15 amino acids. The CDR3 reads CASSPGTSGGETQYF. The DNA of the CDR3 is TGTGCCAGCAGCCCCGGGACTAGCGGGGGTGAGACCCAGTACTTC.

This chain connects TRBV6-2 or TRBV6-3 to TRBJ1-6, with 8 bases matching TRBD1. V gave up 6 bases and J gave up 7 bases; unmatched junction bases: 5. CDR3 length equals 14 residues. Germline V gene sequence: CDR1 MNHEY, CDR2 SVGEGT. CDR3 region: CASSHDRGNSPLHF. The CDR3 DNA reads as TGTGCCAGCAGCCACGACAGGGGCAATTCACCCCTCCACTTT.

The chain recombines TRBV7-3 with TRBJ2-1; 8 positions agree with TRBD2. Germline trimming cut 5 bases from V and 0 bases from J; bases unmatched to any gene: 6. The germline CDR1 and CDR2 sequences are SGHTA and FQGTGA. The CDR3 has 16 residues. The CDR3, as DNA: TGTGCCAGCAGCCCTTTAGCGGGGCTCTCCTACAATGAGCAGTTCTTC. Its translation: CASSPLAGLSYNEQFF.

CDR3 protein: CASSHYSYQETQYF. The CDR3 DNA reads TGCGCCAGCAGCCACTACTCCTACCAAGAGACCCAGTACTTC. V gene TRBV4-1 combines with J gene TRBJ2-5, with no clear D. Germline CDR1 and CDR2: MGHRA and YSYEKL. The CDR3 has 14 amino acids. The V end lost 3 bases, the J end lost 0 bases, and 8 bases lay between the germline ends.

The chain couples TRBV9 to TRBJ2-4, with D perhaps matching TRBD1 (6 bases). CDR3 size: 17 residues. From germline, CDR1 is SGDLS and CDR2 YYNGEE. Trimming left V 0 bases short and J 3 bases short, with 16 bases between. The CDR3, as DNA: TGTGCCAGCAGCGTAGCTACGACAGGTTTGGGCAAAAACATTCAGTACTTC. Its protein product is CASSVATTGLGKNIQYF.

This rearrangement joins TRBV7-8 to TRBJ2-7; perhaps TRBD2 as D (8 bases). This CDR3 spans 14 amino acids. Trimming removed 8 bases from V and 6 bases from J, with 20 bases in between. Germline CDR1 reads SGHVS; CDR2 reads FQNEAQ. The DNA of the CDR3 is TGTGCCAGCCGTTTCGGGAGGGGGCATGGCGAGCAGTACTTC. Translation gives CASRFGRGHGEQYF.

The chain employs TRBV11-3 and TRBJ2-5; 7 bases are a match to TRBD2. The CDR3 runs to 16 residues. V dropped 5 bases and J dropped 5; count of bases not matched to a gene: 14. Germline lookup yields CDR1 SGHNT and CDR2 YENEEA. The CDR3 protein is CASSMSSGVLGETQYF. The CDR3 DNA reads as TGTGCCAGCAGCATGTCAAGCGGGGTCCTGGGGGAGACCCAGTACTTC.

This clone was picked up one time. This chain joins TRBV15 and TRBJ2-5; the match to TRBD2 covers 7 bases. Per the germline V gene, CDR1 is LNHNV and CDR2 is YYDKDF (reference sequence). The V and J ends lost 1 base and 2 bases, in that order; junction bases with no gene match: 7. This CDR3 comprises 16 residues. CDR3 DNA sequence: TGTGCCACCAGCAGAGTTGGGGGGGGACTTCAAGAGACCCAGTACTTC. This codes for CATSRVGGGLQETQYF.

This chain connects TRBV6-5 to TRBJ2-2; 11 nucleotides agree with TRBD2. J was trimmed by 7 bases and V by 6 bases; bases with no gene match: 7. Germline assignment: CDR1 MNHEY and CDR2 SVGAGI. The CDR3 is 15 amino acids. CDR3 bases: TGTGCCAGCAGGAAACTAGCGGGAGAAGGCGGGGAGCTGTTTTTT. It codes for CASRKLAGEGGELFF.